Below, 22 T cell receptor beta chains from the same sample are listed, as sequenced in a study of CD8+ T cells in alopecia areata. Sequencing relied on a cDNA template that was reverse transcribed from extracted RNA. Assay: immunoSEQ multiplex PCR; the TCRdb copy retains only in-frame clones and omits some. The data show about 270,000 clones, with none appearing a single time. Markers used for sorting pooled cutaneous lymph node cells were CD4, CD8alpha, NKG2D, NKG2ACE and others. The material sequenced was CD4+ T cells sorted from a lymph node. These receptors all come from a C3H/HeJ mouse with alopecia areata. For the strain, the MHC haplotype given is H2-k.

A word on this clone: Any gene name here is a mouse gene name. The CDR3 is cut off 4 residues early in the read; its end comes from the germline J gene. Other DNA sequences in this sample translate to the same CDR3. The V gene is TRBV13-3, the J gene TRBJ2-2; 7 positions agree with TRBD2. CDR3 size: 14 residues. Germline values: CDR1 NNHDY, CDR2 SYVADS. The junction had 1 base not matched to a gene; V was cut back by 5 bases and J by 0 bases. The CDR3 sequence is CASRLGTNTGQLYF. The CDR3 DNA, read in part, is TGTGCCAGCAGACTGGGGACAAACACCGGG. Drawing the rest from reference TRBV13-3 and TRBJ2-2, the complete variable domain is EAAVTQSPRSKVAVTGGKVTLSCHQTNNHDYMYWYRQDTGHGLRLIHYSYVADSTEKGDIPDGYKASRPSQENFSLILELASLSQTAVYFCASRLGTNTGQLYFGEGSKLTVL.

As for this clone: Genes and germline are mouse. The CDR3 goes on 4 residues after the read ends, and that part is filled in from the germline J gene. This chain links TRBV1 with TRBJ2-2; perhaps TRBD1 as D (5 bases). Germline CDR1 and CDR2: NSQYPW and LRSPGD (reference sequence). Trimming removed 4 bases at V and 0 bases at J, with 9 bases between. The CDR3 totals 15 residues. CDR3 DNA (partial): TGCACCTGCAGTGGGACAATTCCAAACACCGGG. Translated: CTCSGTIPNTG. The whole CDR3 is CTCSGTIPNTGQLYF.

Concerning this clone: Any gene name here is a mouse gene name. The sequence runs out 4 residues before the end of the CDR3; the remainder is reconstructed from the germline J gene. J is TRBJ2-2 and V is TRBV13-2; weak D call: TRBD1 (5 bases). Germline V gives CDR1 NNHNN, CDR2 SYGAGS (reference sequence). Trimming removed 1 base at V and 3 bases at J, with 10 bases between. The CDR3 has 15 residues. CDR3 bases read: TGTGCCAGCGGTGATTCCAGGGAGGACACCGGG. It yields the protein CASGDSREDTG. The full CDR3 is CASGDSREDTGQLYF.

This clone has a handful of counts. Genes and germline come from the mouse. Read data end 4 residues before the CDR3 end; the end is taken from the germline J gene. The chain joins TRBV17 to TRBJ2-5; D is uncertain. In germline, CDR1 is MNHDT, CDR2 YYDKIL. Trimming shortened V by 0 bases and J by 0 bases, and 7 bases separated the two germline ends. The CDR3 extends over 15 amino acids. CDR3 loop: CASSRDVVNQDTQYF. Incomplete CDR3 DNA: TGTGCTAGCAGTAGAGATGTGGTTAACCAAGAC. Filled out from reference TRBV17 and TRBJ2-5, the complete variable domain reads DTTVKQNPRYKLARVGKPVNLICSQTMNHDTMYWYQKKPNQAPKLLLFYYDKILNREADTFEKFQSSRPNNSFCSLYIGSAGLEYSAMYLCASSRDVVNQDTQYFGPGTRLLVL.

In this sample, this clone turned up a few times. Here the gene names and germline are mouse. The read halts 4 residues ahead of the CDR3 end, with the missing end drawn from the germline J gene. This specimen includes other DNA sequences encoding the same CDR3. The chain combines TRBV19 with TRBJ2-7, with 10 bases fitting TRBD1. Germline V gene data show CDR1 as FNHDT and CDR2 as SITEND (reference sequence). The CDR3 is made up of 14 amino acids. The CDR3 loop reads CASSPGQGRDEQYF. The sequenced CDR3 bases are TGTGCCAGCAGCCCGGGACAGGGGAGGGAT.

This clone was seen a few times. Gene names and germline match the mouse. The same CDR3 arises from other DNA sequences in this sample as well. The CDR3 loop reads CASSQVGAEQFF. The CDR3 DNA, read in part, is TGTGCCAGCAGCCAAGTTGGTGCT. The chain employs TRBV5 and TRBJ2-1; no reliable D call. The read comes to an end 4 residues before the CDR3 does, leaving the germline J gene to fill in the end. CDR3 size: 12 residues. Between the trimmed V and J ends, which lost 1 base and 6 bases, there was a span of 4 bases. Per the germline V gene, CDR1 is LGHNA and CDR2 is YNLKQL (reference sequence).

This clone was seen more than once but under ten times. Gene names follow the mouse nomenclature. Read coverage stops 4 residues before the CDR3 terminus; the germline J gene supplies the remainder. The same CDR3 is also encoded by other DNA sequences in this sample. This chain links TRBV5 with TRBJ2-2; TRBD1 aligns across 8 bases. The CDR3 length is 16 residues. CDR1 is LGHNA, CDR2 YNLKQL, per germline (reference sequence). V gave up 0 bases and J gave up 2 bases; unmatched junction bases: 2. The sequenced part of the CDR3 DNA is TGTGCCAGCAGCCAAGAAACAGGGGGGAACACCGGG. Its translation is CASSQETGGNTG. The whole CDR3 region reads CASSQETGGNTGQLYF.

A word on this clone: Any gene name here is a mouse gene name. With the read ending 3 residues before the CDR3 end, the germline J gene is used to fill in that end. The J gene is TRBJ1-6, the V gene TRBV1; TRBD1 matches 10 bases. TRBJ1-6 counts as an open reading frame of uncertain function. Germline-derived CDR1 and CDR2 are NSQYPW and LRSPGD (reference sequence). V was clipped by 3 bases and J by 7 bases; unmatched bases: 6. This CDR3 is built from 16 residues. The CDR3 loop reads CTCSAPGQGRNSPLYF. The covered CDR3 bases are TGCACCTGCAGTGCGCCGGGACAGGGGAGAAATTCGCCC.

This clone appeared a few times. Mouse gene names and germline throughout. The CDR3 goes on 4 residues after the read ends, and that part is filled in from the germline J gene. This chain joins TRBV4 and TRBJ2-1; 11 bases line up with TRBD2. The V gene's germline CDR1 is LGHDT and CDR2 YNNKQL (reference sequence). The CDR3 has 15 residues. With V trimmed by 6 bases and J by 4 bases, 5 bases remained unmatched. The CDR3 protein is CASSHWGGAYAEQFF. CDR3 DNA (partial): TGTGCCAGCAGTCACTGGGGGGGCGCTTATGCT.

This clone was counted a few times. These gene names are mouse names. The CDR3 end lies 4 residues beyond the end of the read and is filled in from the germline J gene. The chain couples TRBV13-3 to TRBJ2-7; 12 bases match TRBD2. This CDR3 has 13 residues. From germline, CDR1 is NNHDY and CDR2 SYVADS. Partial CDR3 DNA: TGTGCCAGCAAGGGGACTGGGGGGTAT. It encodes CASKGTGGY. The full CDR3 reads CASKGTGGYEQYF.

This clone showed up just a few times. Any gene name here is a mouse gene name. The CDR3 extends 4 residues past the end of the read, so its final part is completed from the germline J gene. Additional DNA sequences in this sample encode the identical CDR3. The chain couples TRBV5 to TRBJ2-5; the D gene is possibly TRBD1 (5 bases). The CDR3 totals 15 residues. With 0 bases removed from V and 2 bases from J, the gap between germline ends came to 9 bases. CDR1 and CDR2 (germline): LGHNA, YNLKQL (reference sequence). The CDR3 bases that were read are TGTGCCAGCAGCCAAGACCAGGGAGGCCAAGAC. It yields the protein CASSQDQGGQD. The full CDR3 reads CASSQDQGGQDTQYF.

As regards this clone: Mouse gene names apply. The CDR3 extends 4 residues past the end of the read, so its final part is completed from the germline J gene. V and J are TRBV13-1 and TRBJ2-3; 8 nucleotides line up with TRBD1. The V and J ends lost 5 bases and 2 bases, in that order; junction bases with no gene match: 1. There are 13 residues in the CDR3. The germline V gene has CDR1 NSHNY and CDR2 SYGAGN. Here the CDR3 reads CASRQGAAETLYF. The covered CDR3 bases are TGTGCCAGCAGGCAGGGGGCTGCAGAA.

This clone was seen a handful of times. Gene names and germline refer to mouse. CDR3 DNA, as far as it was read: TGTGCCCCGACTGTTTATAACTATGCT. Translation: CAPTVYNYA. The full CDR3 reads CAPTVYNYAEQFF. The chain recombines TRBV31 with TRBJ2-1; tentatively, D is TRBD2 (5 bases). The read stops 4 residues short of the end of the CDR3; the missing end is completed from the germline J gene. V lost 8 bases, J lost 0 bases, and 11 bases lay in between. CDR3 length: 13 amino acids. Germline assignment: CDR1 GKSSPN and CDR2 SITVG. Together with reference TRBV31 and TRBJ2-1, the CDR3 gives the full variable domain: AQTIHQWPVAEIKAVGSPLSLGCTIKGKSSPNLYWYWQATGGTLQQLFYSITVGQVESVVQLNLSASRPKDDQFILSTEKLLLSHSGFYLCAPTVYNYAEQFFGPGTRLTVL.

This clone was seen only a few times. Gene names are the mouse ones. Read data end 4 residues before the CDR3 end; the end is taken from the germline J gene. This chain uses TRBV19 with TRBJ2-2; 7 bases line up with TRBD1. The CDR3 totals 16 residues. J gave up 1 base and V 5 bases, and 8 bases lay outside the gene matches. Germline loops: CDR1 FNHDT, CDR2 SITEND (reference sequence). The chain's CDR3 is CASRYRDRINTGQLYF. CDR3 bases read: TGTGCCAGCAGATACAGGGACAGAATAAACACCGGG. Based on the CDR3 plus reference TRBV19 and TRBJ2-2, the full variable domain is GGIITQTPKFLIGQEGQKLTLKCQQNFNHDTMYWYRQDSGKGLRLIYYSITENDLQKGDLSEGYDASREKKSSFSLTVTSAQKNEMAVFLCASRYRDRINTGQLYFGEGSKLTVL.

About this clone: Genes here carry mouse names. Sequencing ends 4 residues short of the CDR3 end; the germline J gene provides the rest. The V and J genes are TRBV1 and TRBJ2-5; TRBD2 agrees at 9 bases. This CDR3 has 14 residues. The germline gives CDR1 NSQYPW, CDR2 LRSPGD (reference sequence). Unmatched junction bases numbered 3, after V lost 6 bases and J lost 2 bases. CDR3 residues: CTCSGLGIQDTQYF. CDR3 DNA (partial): TGCACCTGCAGCGGACTGGGGATCCAAGAC.

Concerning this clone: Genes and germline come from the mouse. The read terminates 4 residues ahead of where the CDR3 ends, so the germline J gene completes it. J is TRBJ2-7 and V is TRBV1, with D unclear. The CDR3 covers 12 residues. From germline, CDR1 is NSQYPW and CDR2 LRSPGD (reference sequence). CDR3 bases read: TGCACCTGCAGTGCGCCTCAGTAT. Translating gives CTCSAPQY. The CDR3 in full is CTCSAPQYEQYF.

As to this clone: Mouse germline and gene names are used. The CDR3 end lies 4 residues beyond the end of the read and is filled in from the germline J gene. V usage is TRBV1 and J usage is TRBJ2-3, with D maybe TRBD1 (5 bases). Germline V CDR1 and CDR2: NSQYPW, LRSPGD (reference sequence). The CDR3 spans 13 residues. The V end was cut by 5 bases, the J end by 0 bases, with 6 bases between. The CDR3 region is CTCSQGSAETLYF. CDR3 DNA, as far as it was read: TGCACCTGCAGTCAGGGTAGTGCAGAA.

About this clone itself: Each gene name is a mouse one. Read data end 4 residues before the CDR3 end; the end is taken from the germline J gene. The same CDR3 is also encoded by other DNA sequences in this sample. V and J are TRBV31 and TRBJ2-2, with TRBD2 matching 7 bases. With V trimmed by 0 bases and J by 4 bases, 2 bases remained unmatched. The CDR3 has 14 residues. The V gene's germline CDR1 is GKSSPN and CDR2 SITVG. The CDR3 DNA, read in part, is TGTGCCTGGAGTCTGGGGGGGGGCACCGGG. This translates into CAWSLGGGTG. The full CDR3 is CAWSLGGGTGQLYF.

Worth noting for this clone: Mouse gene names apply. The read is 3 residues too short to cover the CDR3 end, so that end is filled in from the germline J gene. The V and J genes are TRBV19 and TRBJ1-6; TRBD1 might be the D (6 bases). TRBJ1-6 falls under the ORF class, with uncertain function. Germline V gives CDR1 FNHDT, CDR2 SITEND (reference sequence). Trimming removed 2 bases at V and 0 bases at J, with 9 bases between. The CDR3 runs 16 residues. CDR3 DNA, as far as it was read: TGTGCCAGCAGTATGGGACACCCTTCCTATAATTCGCCC. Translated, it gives CASSMGHPSYNSP. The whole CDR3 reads CASSMGHPSYNSPLYF.

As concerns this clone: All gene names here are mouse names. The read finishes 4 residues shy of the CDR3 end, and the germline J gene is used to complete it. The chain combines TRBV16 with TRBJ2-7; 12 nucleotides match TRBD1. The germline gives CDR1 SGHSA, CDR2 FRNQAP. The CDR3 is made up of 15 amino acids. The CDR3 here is CASSPSGQGAHEQYF. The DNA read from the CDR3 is TGTGCAAGCAGCCCCTCGGGACAGGGGGCACAT.

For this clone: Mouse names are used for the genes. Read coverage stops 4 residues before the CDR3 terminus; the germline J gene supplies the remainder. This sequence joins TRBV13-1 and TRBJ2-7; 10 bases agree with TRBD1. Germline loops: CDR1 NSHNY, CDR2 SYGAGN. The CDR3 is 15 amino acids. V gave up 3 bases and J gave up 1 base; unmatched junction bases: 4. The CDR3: CASSGPGQGSYEQYF. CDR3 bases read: TGTGCCAGCAGTGGTCCGGGACAGGGGTCCTAT.

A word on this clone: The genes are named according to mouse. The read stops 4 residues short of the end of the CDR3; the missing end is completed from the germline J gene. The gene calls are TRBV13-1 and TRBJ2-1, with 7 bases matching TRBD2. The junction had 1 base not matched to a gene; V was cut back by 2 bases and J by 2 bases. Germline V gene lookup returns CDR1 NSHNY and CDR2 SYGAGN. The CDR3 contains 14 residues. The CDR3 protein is CASSETGYYAEQFF. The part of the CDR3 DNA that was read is TGTGCCAGCAGTGAGACTGGGTACTATGCT.